These 5 T cell receptor beta chains came from one sample sequenced in a study of vaccination and CD4 T cells after COVID-19. The antigens for these receptors are not known. The treatment was: 10-day PBMC culture with coronavirus spike peptide pools or control peptides (ViraFEST assay). With the Oncomine TCR Beta short-read assay, DNA from cultured CD4+ T cells was sequenced. One entry per CDR3 protein, called by TCRdb with MiXCR from the PCR reads. This sample has some 15,000 distinct CDR3 sequences; 30% to 45% occur once, and the top ten carry approximately 15%. The sequencing input was cultured CD4+ T cells from blood. The origin of the receptors is a human donor with COVID-19.

This clonotype was seen a handful of times. The chain recombines TRBV6-2 or TRBV6-3 with TRBJ1-2; 10 positions agree with TRBD1. This CDR3 is 16 amino acids long. Trimming at V came to 2 bases and at J to 4 bases, leaving 7 bases not matched to a gene. Germline assignment: CDR1 MNHEY and CDR2 SVGEGT. The CDR3 sequence: CASSYGTGDIGYGYTF. CDR3 coding DNA: TGTGCCAGCAGTTACGGGACAGGGGATATTGGCTATGGCTACACCTTC.

This clonotype has a handful of counts. The genes are TRBV15 and TRBJ2-3; 8 nucleotides match TRBD2. This CDR3 region has 16 residues. With 1 base clipped from V and 6 bases from J, the junction kept 9 bases outside the gene matches. Germline V gene data show CDR1 as LNHNV and CDR2 as YYDKDF (reference sequence). The CDR3 spells CATSRVSRGGEDTQYF. The CDR3 DNA sequence: TGTGCCACCAGCAGAGTAAGCCGGGGGGGTGAGGATACGCAGTATTTT.

The chain couples TRBV5-1 to TRBJ1-2; TRBD1 aligns across 9 bases. The CDR3 totals 13 residues. The germline gives CDR1 SGHRS, CDR2 YFSETQ. Unmatched junction bases numbered 11, after V lost 4 bases and J lost 13 bases. CDR3 protein: CASSPLGQGLPTF. CDR3 in DNA: TGCGCCAGCAGCCCCCTCGGACAGGGGCTCCCCACCTTC.

This clonotype was picked up a small number of times. The chain links TRBV6-2 or TRBV6-3 to TRBJ1-5; 7 nucleotides agree with TRBD1. Germline trimming cut 4 bases from V and 6 bases from J; bases unmatched to any gene: 6. Germline V gene lookup returns CDR1 MNHEY and CDR2 SVGEGT. The CDR3 spans 14 residues. The CDR3 sequence is CASSWTGSTQPQHF. The DNA of the CDR3 is TGTGCCAGCAGTTGGACAGGTTCGACTCAGCCCCAGCATTTT.

CDR3 in DNA: TGTGCCAGCTCCGGGTCCGCGGGGGGCTACACCTTC. Amino acid sequence: CASSGSAGGYTF. The genes are TRBV28 and TRBJ1-2; no clear D gene. V was shortened by 8 bases and J by 8 bases, with 15 bases between the two germline ends. The CDR3 has 12 amino acids. The germline gives CDR1 MDHEN, CDR2 SYDVKM.